Shown below are 28 T cell receptor beta chains from a single sample sequenced in a study of cytomegalovirus exposure and HLA in healthy donors. The PCR had 60 Vbeta and 13 Jbeta primers. Only in-frame clones appear in the TCRdb table, and some are missing; sequencing was by immunoSEQ multiplex PCR. The table records tens of thousands of clones, around four fifths of them present only once. Sequenced sample: PBMCs. These receptors all come from a woman in her twenties or thirties in good health and CMV-seropositive.

This clone was counted a few times. The chain is built from TRBV4-3 and TRBJ2-7; 9 bases fit TRBD1. CDR3 length: 16 amino acids. Looked up from germline, CDR1 is LGHNA and CDR2 is YSLEER. V dropped 0 bases and J dropped 1; count of bases not matched to a gene: 4. In DNA form, the CDR3 reads TGCGCCAGCAGCCAAGAAAGGGACAGGGTTTCCTACGAGCAGTACTTC. This translates into CASSQERDRVSYEQYF.

The V and J genes are TRBV19 and TRBJ1-4; D perhaps matches TRBD1 (6 bases). V lost 4 bases and J 5 bases, leaving 14 bases between the germline ends. There are 15 residues in the CDR3. CDR1 and CDR2 (germline): LNHDA, SQIVND (reference sequence). The CDR3 sequence: CASSTQQGVNEKLFF. The CDR3 bases are TGTGCCAGTAGTACCCAACAGGGCGTAAATGAAAAACTGTTTTTT.

The genes are TRBV4-1 and TRBJ1-2; the match to TRBD1 covers 7 bases. The ends lost 4 bases at V and 10 bases at J; junction bases unmatched: 18. Germline-derived CDR1 and CDR2 are MGHRA and YSYEKL. The CDR3 loop spans 16 amino acids. CDR3 region: CASSPDPGQVRVIYTF. In nucleotides, the CDR3 is TGCGCCAGCAGCCCAGATCCCGGACAGGTCCGAGTAATCTACACCTTC.

The gene calls are TRBV2 and TRBJ2-6, with D perhaps matching TRBD2 (6 bases). Germline V gene lookup returns CDR1 SNHLY and CDR2 FYNNEI. This CDR3 is 18 amino acids long. With 4 bases removed from V and 0 bases from J, the gap between germline ends came to 16 bases. In DNA, the CDR3 is TGTGCCAGCAGTGGGAGTTGGCAGGGACTCTCTGGGGCCAACGTCCTGACTTTC. Translation: CASSGSWQGLSGANVLTF.

In its sample, this clone was seen once. CDR3: CASSQTGYNEQFF. As DNA, the CDR3 is TGTGCCAGCAGCCAGACAGGGTACAATGAGCAGTTCTTC. V and J are TRBV4-2 and TRBJ2-1; 7 bases map to TRBD1. The germline V gene has CDR1 LGHNA and CDR2 YNFKEQ. The V gene end was trimmed by 3 bases and the J gene end by 4 bases; junction bases not matched to a gene: 0. This CDR3 has 13 residues.

The rearrangement links TRBV10-1 to TRBJ2-2, with TRBD1 matching over 11 bases. The germline gives CDR1 WNHNN, CDR2 SYGVQD (reference sequence). J gave up 4 bases and V 4 bases, and 8 bases lay outside the gene matches. This CDR3 comprises 17 residues. CDR3 sequence (DNA): TGCGCCAGCAGTGTAGCGGACAGGGGGCGATCCACCGGGGAGCTGTTTTTT. Translating it yields CASSVADRGRSTGELFF.

This clone was observed a handful of times. This chain links TRBV6-1 with TRBJ2-7, with TRBD1 identical over 8 bases. CDR1 MNHNS and CDR2 SASEGT come from the germline V gene. This CDR3 is 14 amino acids long. V was pared by 6 bases and J by 3 bases, with 7 bases of the junction left unmatched. The CDR3 region is CASRLDRVDYEQYF. CDR3 DNA: TGTGCCAGCAGGCTGGACAGGGTGGACTACGAGCAGTACTTC.

The V and J genes are TRBV4-3 and TRBJ2-1, with TRBD2 identical over 9 bases. Looked up from germline, CDR1 is LGHNA and CDR2 is YSLEER. This CDR3 is 17 amino acids long. The junction had 16 bases not matched to a gene; V was cut back by 4 bases and J by 9 bases. Here the CDR3 DNA reads TGCGCCAGCAGCCCTTATCACGGGCGGGAGGGTGTGATTGAGCAGTTCTTC. Protein sequence: CASSPYHGREGVIEQFF.

This sequence joins TRBV18 and TRBJ2-7; TRBD2 matches 7 bases. Germline lookup yields CDR1 KGHSH and CDR2 LQKENI. V shed 2 bases and J 5 bases; nucleotides not matched to a gene: 3. This CDR3 is 13 amino acids long. CDR3 sequence (DNA): TGTGCCAGCTCACCAGGGAGCGGGAACGAGCAGTACTTC. Translation: CASSPGSGNEQYF.

The table lists this clone with a count of one. The chain's CDR3 is CASSADRGSGEQYF. The DNA of the CDR3 is TGCGCCAGCAGCGCCGACAGGGGATCCGGCGAGCAGTACTTC. The chain employs TRBV5-1 and TRBJ2-7; 8 bases match TRBD1. The V and J ends lost 4 bases and 6 bases, in that order; junction bases with no gene match: 9. This CDR3 spans 14 amino acids. CDR1 SGHRS and CDR2 YFSETQ come from the germline V gene.

The CDR3: CASSETSGSSNEQYF. In DNA form, the CDR3 reads TGTGCCAGCAGCGAAACTAGCGGGAGTTCCAACGAGCAGTACTTC. This rearrangement joins TRBV7-9 to TRBJ2-7; 11 bases are a match to TRBD2. The germline V gene has CDR1 SEHNR and CDR2 FQNEAQ (reference sequence). Trimming cost V 5 bases and J 5 bases; bases outside gene matches: 8. The CDR3 spans 15 residues.

As for this clone: At one end, the junction sequence differs from germline, possibly due to a read error. This chain joins TRBV11-2 and TRBJ2-5; no reliable D call. The germline gives CDR1 SGHAT, CDR2 FQNNGV. This CDR3 region has 15 residues. The CDR3 DNA is TGTGCCAGCAGCCTAGAAGCACTCCGATGGGAGACCCAGTACTTC. Its translation is CASSLEALRWETQYF.

V gene TRBV4-1 combines with J gene TRBJ2-3, with 9 bases lining up with TRBD2. CDR1 is MGHRA and CDR2 is YSYEKL in the germline V gene. The CDR3 is 16 residues long. J gave up 6 bases and V 0 bases, and 7 bases lay outside the gene matches. Written as DNA, the CDR3 is TGCGCCAGCAGCCAAGAGTTAGCGGGAGCCGTCGATACGCAGTATTTT. Amino acid sequence: CASSQELAGAVDTQYF.

This chain connects TRBV29-1 to TRBJ1-2; weak D call: TRBD1 (5 bases). Germline V CDR1 and CDR2: SQVTM, ANQGSEA. The V and J ends lost 3 bases and 4 bases respectively, with 18 bases between them. There are 15 residues in the CDR3. The CDR3 DNA reads as TGCAGCGTTGACCAGGGCCCGGAGGGGAGCTATGGCTACACCTTC. Its translation is CSVDQGPEGSYGYTF.

This clone was seen a handful of times. CDR3 residues: CASSSASGRTGELFF. The CDR3 nucleotides read TGTGCCAGCAGCTCAGCGAGCGGGAGAACCGGGGAGCTGTTTTTT. The rearrangement links TRBV5-8 to TRBJ2-2; 8 bases fit TRBD2. V trimming: 3 bases; J trimming: 5 bases; junction bases outside the gene matches: 6. Per germline, CDR1 SGHTS and CDR2 YDEGEE. This CDR3 region has 15 residues. Supplemented by reference TRBV5-8 and TRBJ2-2, the full variable domain reads EAGVTQSPTHLIKTRGQQATLRCSPISGHTSVYWYQQALGLGLQFLLWYDEGEERNRGNFPPRFSGRQFPNYSSELNVNALELEDSALYLCASSSASGRTGELFFGEGSRLTVL.

The chain combines TRBV30 with TRBJ2-2; D gene ambiguous. Trimming took off 0 bases at V and 2 bases at J, with 10 bases between the two ends. The CDR3 is made up of 15 amino acids. Germline CDR1 and CDR2: GTSNPN and SVGIG (reference sequence). CDR3 region: CAWSVSPLNTGELFF. The DNA for the CDR3 is TGTGCCTGGAGTGTGTCGCCCCTAAACACCGGGGAGCTGTTTTTT.

This clone has only one observation. This chain connects TRBV10-3 to TRBJ1-4; no clear D gene. The germline CDR1 and CDR2 sequences are ENHRY and SYGVKD. This CDR3 contains 13 residues. The germline V and J ends were trimmed by 4 bases and 0 bases, with 3 bases remaining between them. The CDR3 DNA reads TGTGCCATCAGTGTCGCAACTAATGAAAAACTGTTTTTT. Amino acids: CAISVATNEKLFF.

The rearrangement joins TRBV4-1 to TRBJ1-2; D call uncertain. Per germline, CDR1 MGHRA and CDR2 YSYEKL. Deletions cut 4 bases from V and 8 bases from J, with 11 bases between. This CDR3 is 12 amino acids long. Here the CDR3 DNA reads TGCGCCAGCAGCCCCTACGCCGGGGGCTACACCTTC. It translates to CASSPYAGGYTF.

The chain uses TRBV29-1 and TRBJ2-1, with D possibly TRBD1 on 5 matching bases. Trimming left V 1 base short and J 2 bases short, with 15 bases between. The CDR3 is made up of 16 amino acids. Germline CDR1 SQVTM, CDR2 ANQGSEA. This CDR3 is CSVEGGQGQTYNEQFF. CDR3 nucleotide sequence: TGCAGCGTTGAAGGGGGCCAGGGCCAGACCTACAATGAGCAGTTCTTC.

The rearrangement links TRBV29-1 to TRBJ2-3, with 8 bases fitting TRBD1. The V gene end was trimmed by 7 bases and the J gene end by 0 bases; junction bases not matched to a gene: 9. CDR1 and CDR2 from the germline V gene are SQVTM and ANQGSEA. The CDR3 has 15 residues. For the CDR3, the DNA is TGCAGCGCTGGGACAGGTGCCCATAGCACAGATACGCAGTATTTT. This translates into CSAGTGAHSTDTQYF.

This sequence joins TRBV6-5 and TRBJ2-7; 9 nucleotides line up with TRBD2. V trimming: 6 bases; J trimming: 5 bases; junction bases outside the gene matches: 8. The CDR3 loop spans 14 amino acids. Germline loops: CDR1 MNHEY, CDR2 SVGAGI. CDR3: CASSRGLAPDEQYF. As DNA, the CDR3 is TGTGCCAGCAGCCGGGGACTAGCCCCCGACGAGCAGTACTTC.

The rearrangement links TRBV5-4 to TRBJ2-3; D perhaps matches TRBD2 (5 bases). Germline lookup yields CDR1 SGHNT and CDR2 YYREEE (reference sequence). The V and J ends lost 1 base and 10 bases respectively, with 13 bases between them. The CDR3 spans 13 residues. CDR3 loop: CASSLYGNKPQYF. The CDR3 bases are TGTGCCAGCAGCTTGTACGGGAATAAGCCGCAGTATTTT.

This chain joins TRBV7-9 and TRBJ1-5; tentative D call: TRBD1 (5 bases). The CDR3 consists of 18 residues. The germline V gene has CDR1 SEHNR and CDR2 FQNEAQ (reference sequence). The germline V and J ends were trimmed by 4 bases and 8 bases, with 27 bases remaining between them. CDR3 nucleotides: TGTGCCAGCAGCTCCCAACACCAAAGGTGGGGCACGGGAGAGCCCCAGCATTTT. Translated: CASSSQHQRWGTGEPQHF. Based on the CDR3 plus reference TRBV7-9 and TRBJ1-5, the full variable domain is DTGVSQNPRHKITKRGQNVTFRCDPISEHNRLYWYRQTLGQGPEFLTYFQNEAQLEKSRLLSDRFSAERPKGSFSTLEIQRTEQGDSAMYLCASSSQHQRWGTGEPQHFGDGTRLSIL.

The genes are TRBV4-2 and TRBJ2-7; 12 bases fit TRBD1. Germline V gene lookup returns CDR1 LGHNA and CDR2 YNFKEQ. This CDR3 spans 15 amino acids. Trimming removed 0 bases from V and 6 bases from J; junction bases left unmatched: 3. The CDR3 coding sequence is TGTGCCAGCAGCCAAGATGGGGACAGGGGGCCCGAGCAGTACTTC. Its translation: CASSQDGDRGPEQYF.

The chain recombines TRBV6-5 with TRBJ2-7; D is possibly TRBD2 (6 bases). Trimming removed 8 bases at V and 4 bases at J, with 21 bases between. The CDR3 loop spans 15 amino acids. CDR1 is MNHEY, CDR2 SVGAGI, per germline. CDR3 region: CASSKGAGRSYEQYF. CDR3 coding DNA: TGTGCCAGCTCAAAAGGGGCGGGAAGATCTTACGAGCAGTACTTC.

The chain combines TRBV28 with TRBJ2-1, with 9 bases identical to TRBD1. The CDR3 extends over 14 amino acids. Trimming cost V 3 bases and J 6 bases; bases outside gene matches: 3. Germline CDR1 MDHEN, CDR2 SYDVKM. CDR3 residues: CASSLDRGTNEQFF. The CDR3, as DNA: TGTGCCAGCAGTTTGGACAGGGGAACCAATGAGCAGTTCTTC.

The chain is built from TRBV9 and TRBJ2-5; possible D gene TRBD2, 5 bases. Germline V gene sequence: CDR1 SGDLS, CDR2 YYNGEE. Deletions cut 1 base from V and 4 bases from J, with 5 bases between. The CDR3 sequence is 12 residues long. CDR3 coding DNA: TGTGCCAGCAGCGTAAGCGGAGAGACCCAGTACTTC. Translation gives CASSVSGETQYF.

This clone was seen once. The V call is TRBV6-6, the J call TRBJ1-4; 10 bases are a match to TRBD1. The germline gives CDR1 MNHNY, CDR2 SVGAGI (reference sequence). The ends lost 7 bases at V and 7 bases at J; junction bases unmatched: 6. The CDR3 length is 14 residues. The CDR3 bases are TGTGCCAGCACTACCGGGACAGGGGTTGAAAAACTGTTTTTT. Protein sequence: CASTTGTGVEKLFF.